This record covers a single TCR beta chain. Its matching antigen is unknown. Germline assignment: CDR1 SGHAT and CDR2 FQDESV (reference sequence). V lost 4 bases to trimming and J lost 10 bases, with 14 bases between them. The CDR3 is 14 amino acids. The data originate from a study of T cell responses to AZD1222 COVID-19 vaccine. The study, taken as a whole, reports: CD4 TCRs associated with vaccination spanned spike, dominating at 160-218 and 743-854. Donors, mostly white British, included more females; clonal diversity was possibly underestimated. The number of AZD1222 recipients seropositive at baseline was only 5 to 7. No day 14 peak samples; only post-peak repertoires were characterized.

Repertoires were generated with immunoSEQ multiplex PCR, while TCRdb's copy carries only in-frame clones and drops some. The data contain fewer than 130,000 clones, 70% to 90% of them singletons. This receptor was taken from an adult who received the AZD1222 COVID-19 vaccine. The chain combines TRBV11-1 with TRBJ1-6; D not certain. The sequenced sample was peripheral blood, obtained 28 days after the second AZD1222 dose. This CDR3 is CASSSTREVSPLHF. CDR3 nucleotide sequence: TGTGCCAGCAGCTCGACACGGGAGGTATCACCCCTCCACTTT.